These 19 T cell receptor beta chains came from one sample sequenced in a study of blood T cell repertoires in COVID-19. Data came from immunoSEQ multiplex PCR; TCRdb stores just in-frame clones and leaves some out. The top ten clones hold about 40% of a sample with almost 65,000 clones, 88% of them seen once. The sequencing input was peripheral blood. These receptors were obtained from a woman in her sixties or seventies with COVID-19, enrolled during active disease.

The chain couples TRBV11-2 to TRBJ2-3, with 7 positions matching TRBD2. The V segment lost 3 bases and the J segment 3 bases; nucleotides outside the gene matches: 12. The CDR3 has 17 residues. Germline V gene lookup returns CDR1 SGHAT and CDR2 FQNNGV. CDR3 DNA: TGTGCCAGCAGCTTTGGTTTGTGGCGGGAGAGGACAGATACGCAGTATTTT. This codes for CASSFGLWRERTDTQYF.

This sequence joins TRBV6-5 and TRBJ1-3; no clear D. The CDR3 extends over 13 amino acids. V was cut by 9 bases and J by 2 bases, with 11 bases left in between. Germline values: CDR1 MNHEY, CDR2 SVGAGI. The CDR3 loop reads CASEDGTGNTIYF. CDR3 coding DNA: TGTGCCAGTGAGGACGGGACTGGAAACACCATATATTTT.

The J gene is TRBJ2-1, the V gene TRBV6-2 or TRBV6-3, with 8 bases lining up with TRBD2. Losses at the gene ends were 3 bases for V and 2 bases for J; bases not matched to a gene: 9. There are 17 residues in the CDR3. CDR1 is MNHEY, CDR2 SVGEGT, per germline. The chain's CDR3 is CASSYHPGLEAYNEQFF. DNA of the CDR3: TGTGCCAGCAGTTATCATCCGGGACTAGAGGCCTACAATGAGCAGTTCTTC.

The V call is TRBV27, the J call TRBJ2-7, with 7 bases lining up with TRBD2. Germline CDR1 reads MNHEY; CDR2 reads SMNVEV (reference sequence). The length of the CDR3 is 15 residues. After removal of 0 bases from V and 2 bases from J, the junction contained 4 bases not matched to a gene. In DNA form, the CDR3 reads TGTGCCAGCAGTTTATCGGGCGGGAGTCCCTACGAGCAGTACTTC. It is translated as CASSLSGGSPYEQYF.

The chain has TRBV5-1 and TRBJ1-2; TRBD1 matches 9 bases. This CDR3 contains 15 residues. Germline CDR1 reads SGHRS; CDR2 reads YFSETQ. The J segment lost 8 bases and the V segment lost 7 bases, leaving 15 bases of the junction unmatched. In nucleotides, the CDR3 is TGCGCCAGCGAGCCGGGACAGGGTAGTTCGGAAGGCTACACCTTC. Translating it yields CASEPGQGSSEGYTF.

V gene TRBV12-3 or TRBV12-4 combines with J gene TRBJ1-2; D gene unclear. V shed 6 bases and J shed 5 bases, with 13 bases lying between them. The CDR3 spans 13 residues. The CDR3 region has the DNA TGTGCCAGCAGCCCGACGGGGAATTATGGCTACACCTTC. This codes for CASSPTGNYGYTF.

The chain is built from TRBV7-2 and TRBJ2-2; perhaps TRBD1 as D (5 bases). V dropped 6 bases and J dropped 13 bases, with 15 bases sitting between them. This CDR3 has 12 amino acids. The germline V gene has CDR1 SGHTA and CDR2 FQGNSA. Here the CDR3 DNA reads TGTGCCAGCAGTTATGGGTTTCAGGGGCTGTTTTTT. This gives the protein CASSYGFQGLFF. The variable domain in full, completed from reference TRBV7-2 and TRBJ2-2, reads GAGVSQSPSNKVTEKGKDVELRCDPISGHTALYWYRQSLGQGLEFLIYFQGNSAPDKSGLPSDRFSAERTGGSVSTLTIQRTQQEDSAVYLCASSYGFQGLFFGEGSRLTVL.

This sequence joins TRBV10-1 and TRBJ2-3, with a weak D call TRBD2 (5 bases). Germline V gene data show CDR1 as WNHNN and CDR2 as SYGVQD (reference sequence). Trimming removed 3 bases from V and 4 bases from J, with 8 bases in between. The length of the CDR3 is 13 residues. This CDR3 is CASSDVDSDTQYF. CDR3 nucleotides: TGCGCCAGCAGTGATGTGGACTCAGATACGCAGTATTTT.

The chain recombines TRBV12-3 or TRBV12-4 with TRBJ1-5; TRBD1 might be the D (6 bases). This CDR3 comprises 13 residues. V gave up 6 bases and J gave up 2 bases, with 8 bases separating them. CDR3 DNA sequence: TGTGCCAGCAGCCGGACAGGCAATCAGCCCCAGCATTTT. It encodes CASSRTGNQPQHF.

In nucleotides, the CDR3 is TGTGCCACCGGGGGGACAGGGGGGACCTACGAGCAGTACTTC. Its translation is CATGGTGGTYEQYF. The chain recombines TRBV25-1 with TRBJ2-7, with 11 bases aligning to TRBD1. V gave up 10 bases and J gave up 2 bases; unmatched junction bases: 7. Germline V lookup: CDR1 MGHDK, CDR2 SYGVNS. The CDR3 length is 14 residues.

The CDR3 spells CSVEWTSGGYEQYF. The CDR3 DNA reads TGCAGCGTTGAGTGGACTAGTGGAGGTTACGAGCAGTACTTC. This chain links TRBV29-1 with TRBJ2-7; TRBD2 matches 7 bases. The CDR3 runs to 14 residues. Germline CDR1 is SQVTM and CDR2 is ANQGSEA. V shed 3 bases and J 4 bases; nucleotides not matched to a gene: 9.

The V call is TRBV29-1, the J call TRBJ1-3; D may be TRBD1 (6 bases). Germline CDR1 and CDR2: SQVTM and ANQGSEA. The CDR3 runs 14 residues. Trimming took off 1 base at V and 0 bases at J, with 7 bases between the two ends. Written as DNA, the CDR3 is TGCAGCGTTGAAGTGACAGGCTCTGGAAACACCATATATTTT. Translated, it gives CSVEVTGSGNTIYF.

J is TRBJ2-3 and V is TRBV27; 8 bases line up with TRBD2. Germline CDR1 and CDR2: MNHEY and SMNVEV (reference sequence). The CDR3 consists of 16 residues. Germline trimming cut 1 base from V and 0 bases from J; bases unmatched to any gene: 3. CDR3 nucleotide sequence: TGTGCCAGCAGTTTATGGGCGGGAGGTAGCACAGATACGCAGTATTTT. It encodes CASSLWAGGSTDTQYF.

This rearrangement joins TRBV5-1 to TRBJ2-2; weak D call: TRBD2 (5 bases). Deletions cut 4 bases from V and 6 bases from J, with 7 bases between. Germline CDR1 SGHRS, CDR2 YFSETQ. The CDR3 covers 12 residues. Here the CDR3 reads CASSPEAGELFF. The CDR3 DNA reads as TGCGCCAGCAGCCCGGAGGCCGGGGAGCTGTTTTTT.

CDR3 residues: CSASLGSAQETQYF. DNA of the CDR3: TGCAGTGCTAGTCTCGGGAGCGCCCAAGAGACCCAGTACTTC. V usage is TRBV20-1 and J usage is TRBJ2-5; perhaps TRBD2 as D (6 bases). This CDR3 is 14 amino acids long. The V gene's germline CDR1 is DFQATT and CDR2 SNEGSKA (reference sequence). The germline V and J ends were trimmed by 3 bases and 1 base, with 12 bases remaining between them.

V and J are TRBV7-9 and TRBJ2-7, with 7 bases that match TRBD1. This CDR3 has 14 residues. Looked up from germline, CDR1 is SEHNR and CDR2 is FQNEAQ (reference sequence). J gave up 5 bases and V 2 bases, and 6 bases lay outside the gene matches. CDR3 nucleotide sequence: TGTGCCAGCAGCTTAAGACAGGGAATCGACGAGCAGTACTTC. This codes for CASSLRQGIDEQYF.

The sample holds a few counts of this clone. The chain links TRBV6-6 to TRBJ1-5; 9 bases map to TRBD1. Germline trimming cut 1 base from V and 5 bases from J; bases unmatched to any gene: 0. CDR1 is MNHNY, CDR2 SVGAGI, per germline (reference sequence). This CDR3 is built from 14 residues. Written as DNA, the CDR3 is TGTGCCAGCAGTTACTGGGACAGGGATCAGCCCCAGCATTTT. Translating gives CASSYWDRDQPQHF.

The CDR3 loop reads CASSQMAYEQYF. CDR3 sequence (DNA): TGTGCCAGCAGTCAGATGGCCTACGAGCAGTACTTC. This chain links TRBV28 with TRBJ2-7; D not certain. The V and J ends lost 5 bases and 2 bases respectively, with 7 bases between them. The CDR3 runs to 12 residues. Germline V gives CDR1 MDHEN, CDR2 SYDVKM.

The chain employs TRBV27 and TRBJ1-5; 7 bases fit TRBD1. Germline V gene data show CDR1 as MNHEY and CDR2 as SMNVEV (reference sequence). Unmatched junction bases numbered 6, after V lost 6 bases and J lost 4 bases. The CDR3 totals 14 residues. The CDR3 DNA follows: TGTGCCAGCAGCTCTTTACAGGGGAATCAGCCCCAGCATTTT. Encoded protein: CASSSLQGNQPQHF.